The 10 T cell receptor beta chains presented below share a single source sample, sequenced in a study of T-cell memory formation after mild COVID-19. From the 5' RACE reads, TCRdb called clonotypes with MiXCR, one entry per CDR3 protein. Of 150,000 to 200,000 distinct CDR3 sequences detected, about a fifth appear once; the ten largest clones hold more than 20%. Sequences were obtained from PBMCs or a T cell subset sorted from them (not recorded which). The receptors shown here come from an adult woman who had mild COVID-19 (a few samples of this study predate the infection). Cell type and time point are not known.

In this sample, this clonotype turned up many times. This chain links TRBV2 with TRBJ2-7; no definite D call. Deletions cut 5 bases from V and 3 bases from J, with 2 bases between. The CDR3 is 10 amino acids. Germline V gene sequence: CDR1 SNHLY, CDR2 FYNNEI. The CDR3 DNA reads as TGTGCCAGCAGTAACTACGAGCAGTACTTC. Translating it yields CASSNYEQYF.

This clonotype was detected ten times or more. V usage is TRBV2 and J usage is TRBJ2-7, with 7 bases that match TRBD1. The CDR3 is 15 residues long. CDR1 is SNHLY and CDR2 is FYNNEI in the germline V gene. Trimming at V came to 2 bases and at J to 2 bases, leaving 6 bases not matched to a gene. Written as DNA, the CDR3 is TGTGCCAGCAGTGAAACTGCAGGGGGACCCTACGAGCAGTACTTC. It codes for CASSETAGGPYEQYF.

This clonotype was picked up many times. The chain links TRBV4-2 to TRBJ2-5; 8 bases match TRBD2. V lost 1 base, J lost 5 bases, and 12 bases stayed unmatched. This CDR3 contains 17 residues. Germline loops: CDR1 LGHNA, CDR2 YNFKEQ. CDR3 DNA sequence: TGTGCCAGCAGCCAAGGAGGGACGGGAGGGGGTTCGGAGACCCAGTACTTC. This gives the protein CASSQGGTGGGSETQYF.

V gene TRBV7-2 combines with J gene TRBJ1-1; D call uncertain. Trimming shortened V by 2 bases and J by 0 bases, and 10 bases separated the two germline ends. This CDR3 has 15 residues. Germline V gene data show CDR1 as SGHTA and CDR2 as FQGNSA. The CDR3 nucleotides read TGTGCCAGCAGCTTAAGCACAGCTATGAACACTGAAGCTTTCTTT. Translated: CASSLSTAMNTEAFF.

The V and J genes are TRBV20-1 and TRBJ2-7; D assignment may be TRBD1 or TRBD2 (5 bases each). CDR3 length: 15 amino acids. The germline CDR1 and CDR2 sequences are DFQATT and SNEGSKA (reference sequence). Trimming removed 6 bases from V and 4 bases from J, with 22 bases in between. DNA for the CDR3: TGCAGTGCCCATGGCGACTCCAAGGGACCGTACGAGCAGTACTTC. Protein sequence: CSAHGDSKGPYEQYF.

V is TRBV7-2 and J is TRBJ1-1, with TRBD1 matching 7 bases. V shed 1 base and J 3 bases; nucleotides not matched to a gene: 5. The germline CDR1 and CDR2 sequences are SGHTA and FQGNSA. The CDR3 covers 15 residues. Written as DNA, the CDR3 is TGTGCCAGCAGCTTAGTAGCAGGGGGGTACACTGAAGCTTTCTTT. It encodes CASSLVAGGYTEAFF.

In this sample, this clonotype turned up a few times. This chain connects TRBV6-2 or TRBV6-3 to TRBJ2-6; weak D call: TRBD2 (5 bases). This CDR3 has 15 amino acids. V lost 4 bases and J 0 bases, leaving 7 bases between the germline ends. CDR1 is MNHEY and CDR2 is SVGEGT in the germline V gene. CDR3 amino acids: CASSLEDSGANVLTF. The DNA for the CDR3 is TGTGCCAGCAGTTTGGAGGACTCTGGGGCCAACGTCCTGACTTTC.

The rearrangement links TRBV14 to TRBJ1-2, with D tentatively TRBD1 (6 bases). This CDR3 has 15 amino acids. The germline gives CDR1 SGHDN, CDR2 FVKESK. V was shortened by 1 base and J by 6 bases, with 15 bases between the two germline ends. For the CDR3, the DNA is TGTGCCAGCAGCCAAGTAGATCTACAGGGTGATGGCTACACCTTC. Translation: CASSQVDLQGDGYTF.

This clonotype was seen a few times. J is TRBJ2-6 and V is TRBV15; D is undetermined. This CDR3 is built from 17 residues. Germline values: CDR1 LNHNV, CDR2 YYDKDF (reference sequence). V lost 0 bases and J lost 0, with 9 bases in between. CDR3 sequence: CATSRDLRVSGANVLTF. For the CDR3, the DNA is TGTGCCACCAGCAGAGATCTACGGGTCTCTGGGGCCAACGTCCTGACTTTC.

There are a few counts of this clonotype. This chain connects TRBV5-5 to TRBJ1-5; D ambiguous. In germline, CDR1 is SGHKS, CDR2 YYEKEE (reference sequence). CDR3 length equals 16 residues. The V gene lost 4 bases and the J gene lost 7 bases, with 21 bases spanning the gap. As DNA, the CDR3 is TGTGCCAGCAGCCTTTCTGTGGCAGGACCAACGCAGCCCCAGCATTTT. Translated: CASSLSVAGPTQPQHF.